These 29 T cell receptor beta chains came from one sample sequenced in a study of blood T cell repertoires in COVID-19. Repertoires were generated with immunoSEQ multiplex PCR, while TCRdb's copy carries only in-frame clones and drops some. The sample has approximately 120,000 clones, over 75% seen once; the top ten hold over 25%. The sequenced material came from peripheral blood. The receptors were gathered from a woman aged 80 or over with acute or convalescent COVID-19.

A remark on this clone: At one boundary the junction diverges from the germline segment, which might be a read error. This chain connects TRBV20-1 to TRBJ2-4, with TRBD1 matching over 9 bases. In germline, CDR1 is DFQATT, CDR2 SNEGSKA (reference sequence). The CDR3 runs to 10 residues. CDR3 region: CSASGDRVVF. As DNA, the CDR3 is TGCAGTGCTAGCGGGGACAGGGTTGTCTTC.

This chain links TRBV24-1 with TRBJ1-2; D may be TRBD1 (5 bases). This CDR3 region has 12 residues. Germline assignment: CDR1 KGHDR and CDR2 SFDVKD. Between the trimmed V and J ends, which lost 5 bases and 13 bases, there was a span of 16 bases. The CDR3 sequence: CATSGIGRVCTF. The DNA for the CDR3 is TGTGCCACCAGTGGGATAGGCAGGGTTTGCACCTTC.

This chain uses TRBV6-2 or TRBV6-3 with TRBJ2-2, with 13 positions matching TRBD2. This CDR3 has 21 residues. J lost 4 bases, V lost 4 bases, and 18 bases had no gene match. Germline lookup yields CDR1 MNHEY and CDR2 SVGEGT. In DNA form, the CDR3 reads TGTGCCAGCAGTTCTCTGGCCCTAGGCGGACTAGCGGGGGCCGTCACCGGGGAGCTGTTTTTT. Amino acids: CASSSLALGGLAGAVTGELFF.

The V and J genes are TRBV6-6 and TRBJ2-7, with a weak D call TRBD1 (5 bases). Trimming left V 0 bases short and J 3 bases short, with 15 bases between. The CDR3 spans 16 residues. Germline CDR1 is MNHNY and CDR2 is SVGAGI (reference sequence). CDR3 bases: TGTGCCAGCAGTTACTCGAGAGTTGGGGCGGACTACGAGCAGTACTTC. It encodes CASSYSRVGADYEQYF.

The rearrangement uses TRBV5-1 and TRBJ1-1; D ambiguous. Germline V gene lookup returns CDR1 SGHRS and CDR2 YFSETQ. CDR3 size: 14 residues. Trimming took off 4 bases at V and 2 bases at J, with 12 bases between the two ends. CDR3 in DNA: TGCGCCAGCAGCGCGGGCTCTTCAAACACTGAAGCTTTCTTT. Its translation: CASSAGSSNTEAFF.

This clone was recorded once. The chain has TRBV6-2 or TRBV6-3 and TRBJ1-5; D is possibly TRBD1 (5 bases). Germline V CDR1 and CDR2: MNHEY, SVGEGT. The CDR3 runs 13 residues. V shed 4 bases and J shed 7 bases, with 11 bases lying between them. The CDR3 DNA reads TGTGCCAGCAGTTCAGGGTTCAACCAGCCCCAGCATTTT. This translates into CASSSGFNQPQHF.

This clone appeared a few times. The gene calls are TRBV29-1 and TRBJ2-3; a weak D match, TRBD2 (5 bases). Looked up from germline, CDR1 is SQVTM and CDR2 is ANQGSEA. CDR3 length: 15 amino acids. The V gene lost 0 bases and the J gene lost 5 bases, with 15 bases spanning the gap. The CDR3, as DNA: TGCAGCGTTGAAGATCGAAGAGGGTATGTAGATACGCAGTATTTT. Translating gives CSVEDRRGYVDTQYF.

V usage is TRBV3-1 (or the pseudogene TRBV3-2) and J usage is TRBJ1-1; no definite D call. CDR3 length equals 12 residues. The V end was cut by 5 bases, the J end by 2 bases, with 6 bases between. CDR1 LGHDT and CDR2 YNNKEL come from the germline V gene (reference sequence). The CDR3 loop reads CASSYYNTEAFF. CDR3 bases: TGTGCCAGCAGCTATTATAACACTGAAGCTTTCTTT.

DNA for the CDR3: TGCGCCAGCAGCCAAGATCCCTGGGACAGGGATACTACCTACGAGCAGTACTTC. Protein sequence: CASSQDPWDRDTTYEQYF. This rearrangement joins TRBV4-1 to TRBJ2-7, with 9 bases lining up with TRBD1. Trimming removed 0 bases from V and 2 bases from J; junction bases left unmatched: 11. Germline CDR1 MGHRA, CDR2 YSYEKL. The CDR3 is made up of 18 amino acids.

The V call is TRBV5-1, the J call TRBJ2-1, with 7 bases that match TRBD2. Germline assignment: CDR1 SGHRS and CDR2 YFSETQ. This CDR3 comprises 16 residues. Unmatched junction bases numbered 7, after V lost 1 base and J lost 3 bases. DNA for the CDR3: TGCGCCAGCAGCTTGATAGCTAGCGGCGACTACAATGAGCAGTTCTTC. This gives the protein CASSLIASGDYNEQFF. Full variable domain (remainder filled in from reference TRBV5-1 and TRBJ2-1): KAGVTQTPRYLIKTRGQQVTLSCSPISGHRSVSWYQQTPGQGLQFLFEYFSETQRNKGNFPGRFSGRQFSNSRSEMNVSTLELGDSALYLCASSLIASGDYNEQFFGPGTRLTVL.

V is TRBV6-6 and J is TRBJ1-1; D is uncertain. Trimming stripped 2 bases from V and 0 bases from J, with 13 bases between. Germline lookup yields CDR1 MNHNY and CDR2 SVGAGI (reference sequence). The CDR3 loop spans 16 amino acids. The CDR3 nucleotides read TGTGCCAGCAGTTACGCGGGGAGTATTATGAACACTGAAGCTTTCTTT. This codes for CASSYAGSIMNTEAFF.

Only one count was recorded for this clone. This chain connects TRBV24-1 to TRBJ2-6, with D possibly being TRBD1 (5 bases). V gave up 4 bases and J gave up 4 bases, with 10 bases separating them. Germline V gene lookup returns CDR1 KGHDR and CDR2 SFDVKD. The CDR3 length is 15 residues. CDR3 sequence reads: CATSDQGSGANVLTF. The CDR3 DNA reads as TGTGCCACCAGTGACCAGGGATCCGGGGCCAACGTCCTGACTTTC.

This clone was found once. The CDR3 loop reads CSARTVSTEAFF. CDR3 coding DNA: TGCAGCGCAAGGACAGTTTCGACTGAAGCTTTCTTT. V gene TRBV29-1 combines with J gene TRBJ1-1, with D maybe TRBD1 (6 bases). Germline lookup yields CDR1 SQVTM and CDR2 ANQGSEA. The CDR3 extends over 12 amino acids. Trimming left V 7 bases short and J 5 bases short, with 14 bases between. The full variable domain, in which reference TRBV29-1 and TRBJ1-1 provide the parts outside the CDR3, is SAVISQKPSRDICQRGTSLTIQCQVDSQVTMMFWYRQQPGQSLTLIATANQGSEATYESGFVIDKFPISRPNLTFSTLTVSNMSPEDSSIYLCSARTVSTEAFFGQGTRLTVV.

This rearrangement joins TRBV9 to TRBJ2-7; 9 bases line up with TRBD1. The CDR3 spans 16 residues. After removal of 0 bases from V and 2 bases from J, the junction contained 6 bases not matched to a gene. Germline values: CDR1 SGDLS, CDR2 YYNGEE. The CDR3, as DNA: TGTGCCAGCAGCGTAGGAGGGACAGGGAATACCTACGAGCAGTACTTC. It specifies CASSVGGTGNTYEQYF.

The genes are TRBV19 and TRBJ1-1; 8 bases match TRBD1. Germline assignment: CDR1 LNHDA and CDR2 SQIVND (reference sequence). There are 13 residues in the CDR3. Unmatched junction bases numbered 7, after V lost 6 bases and J lost 7 bases. CDR3 coding DNA: TGTGCCAGTAGCAGGGGGCCGATGGTTGAAGCTTTCTTT. Its translation is CASSRGPMVEAFF.

This clone occurred once. This chain links TRBV4-3 with TRBJ2-3; D might be TRBD2 (6 bases). V was trimmed by 0 bases and J by 1 base, leaving 14 bases between them. Germline CDR1 and CDR2: LGHNA and YSLEER. The CDR3 is 17 amino acids. CDR3 in amino acids: CASSQDWGGEGTDTQYF. The DNA of the CDR3 is TGCGCCAGCAGCCAAGATTGGGGAGGAGAGGGCACAGATACGCAGTATTTT.

V gene TRBV4-2 combines with J gene TRBJ1-1; D might be TRBD1 (5 bases). In germline, CDR1 is LGHNA, CDR2 YNFKEQ. CDR3 length: 14 amino acids. Trimming shortened V by 3 bases and J by 0 bases, and 8 bases separated the two germline ends. The CDR3 sequence is CASSQAGLNTEAFF. The CDR3 DNA reads as TGTGCCAGCAGCCAGGCAGGGTTGAACACTGAAGCTTTCTTT.

The table lists this clone with a count of one. The J gene is TRBJ1-2, the V gene TRBV7-9, with D possibly matching TRBD1 (5 bases). The length of the CDR3 is 11 residues. Per the germline V gene, CDR1 is SEHNR and CDR2 is FQNEAQ (reference sequence). V was pared by 5 bases and J by 4 bases, with 5 bases between. In DNA, the CDR3 is TGTGCCAGCAGCCAGGGCTATGGCTACACCTTC. This translates into CASSQGYGYTF.

The chain combines TRBV25-1 with TRBJ1-4, with D possibly being TRBD1 (6 bases). Germline values: CDR1 MGHDK, CDR2 SYGVNS. This CDR3 has 15 residues. The ends were cut back, 4 bases at V and 8 bases at J, with 17 bases in the middle. CDR3 nucleotides: TGTGCCAGCAGTGTCCAACAGGGTAATGGCGAAAAACTGTTTTTT. This encodes CASSVQQGNGEKLFF. The full variable domain, completed using reference TRBV25-1 and TRBJ1-4, is EADIYQTPRYLVIGTGKKITLECSQTMGHDKMYWYQQDPGMELHLIHYSYGVNSTEKGDLSSESTVSRIRTEHFPLTLESARPSHTSQYLCASSVQQGNGEKLFFGSGTQLSVL.

The chain has TRBV2 and TRBJ1-5, with 7 bases identical to TRBD1. The CDR3 is 17 amino acids. The germline gives CDR1 SNHLY, CDR2 FYNNEI. Trimming cost V 5 bases and J 0 bases; bases outside gene matches: 10. The chain's CDR3 is CASSLLGQAASNQPQHF. CDR3 sequence (DNA): TGTGCCAGCAGTCTCCTAGGACAGGCTGCTAGCAATCAGCCCCAGCATTTT.

This sequence joins TRBV7-9 and TRBJ1-1; D is possibly TRBD1 (5 bases). Germline CDR1 and CDR2: SEHNR and FQNEAQ (reference sequence). This CDR3 spans 15 amino acids. V shed 2 bases and J shed 6 bases, with 16 bases lying between them. CDR3 protein: CASSLIWAAGAEAFF. Written as DNA, the CDR3 is TGTGCCAGCAGCTTAATCTGGGCGGCGGGGGCTGAAGCTTTCTTT.

V gene TRBV6-5 combines with J gene TRBJ2-5; a possible D gene is TRBD2 (7 bases). V was clipped by 9 bases and J by 6 bases, with 14 bases between them. CDR1 and CDR2 (germline): MNHEY, SVGAGI. CDR3 length equals 12 residues. CDR3 nucleotide sequence: TGTGCCAGTGGAGGGGGGGGTAAGACCCAGTACTTC. This encodes CASGGGGKTQYF.

The chain combines TRBV4-1 with TRBJ1-6, with 10 bases aligning to TRBD1. Germline trimming cut 6 bases from V and 11 bases from J; bases unmatched to any gene: 10. Germline CDR1 and CDR2: MGHRA and YSYEKL. CDR3 length equals 15 residues. The CDR3, as DNA: TGCGCCAGCAGTAAAGAGGGACAGGGGAGGACACCCCTCCACTTT. Protein sequence: CASSKEGQGRTPLHF.

The V call is TRBV7-8, the J call TRBJ1-2; no reliable D call. Looked up from germline, CDR1 is SGHVS and CDR2 is FQNEAQ. The V and J ends lost 1 base and 5 bases respectively, with 14 bases between them. CDR3 length: 15 amino acids. The CDR3 DNA follows: TGTGCCAGCAGCTTAGAAGATCTAGCGGCTTATGGCTACACCTTC. Residues: CASSLEDLAAYGYTF.

V is TRBV4-1 and J is TRBJ1-5; D may be TRBD1 (5 bases). Germline V CDR1 and CDR2: MGHRA, YSYEKL. Trimming stripped 2 bases from V and 12 bases from J, with 35 bases between. This CDR3 has 20 amino acids. As DNA, the CDR3 is TGCGCCAGCAGCCAATGGGAGTGGTCGGGGAGGGAATCGGGGGTAAAAGGCCAGCATTTT. This codes for CASSQWEWSGRESGVKGQHF.

The chain uses TRBV2 and TRBJ2-6, with D perhaps TRBD2 (5 bases). With 7 bases removed from V and 4 bases from J, the gap between germline ends came to 14 bases. Germline V lookup: CDR1 SNHLY, CDR2 FYNNEI. The CDR3 has 15 residues. In nucleotides, the CDR3 is TGTGCCAGCACCTCTCGGGGAGCCGGGGCCAACGTCCTGACTTTC. Translated: CASTSRGAGANVLTF.

The J gene is TRBJ2-6, the V gene TRBV7-9; 7 nucleotides line up with TRBD1. Germline V gives CDR1 SEHNR, CDR2 FQNEAQ (reference sequence). Trimming cost V 2 bases and J 0 bases; bases outside gene matches: 7. This CDR3 has 18 residues. In DNA, the CDR3 is TGTGCCAGCAGCTTACTGTCCTCAGGGGGCTCTGGGGCCAACGTCCTGACTTTC. Its protein is CASSLLSSGGSGANVLTF.

The rearrangement uses TRBV18 and TRBJ1-2; 8 positions agree with TRBD1. This CDR3 comprises 19 residues. The ends lost 3 bases at V and 4 bases at J; junction bases unmatched: 19. CDR1 and CDR2 (germline): KGHSH, LQKENI. This CDR3 reads CASSPLPGTGSSTVYGYTF. The CDR3 coding sequence is TGTGCCAGCTCACCCCTTCCCGGGACAGGCTCGTCGACCGTCTATGGCTACACCTTC. Variable domain in full (rest from reference TRBV18 and TRBJ1-2): NAGVMQNPRHLVRRRGQEARLRCSPMKGHSHVYWYRQLPEEGLKFMVYLQKENIIDESGMPKERFSAEFPKEGPSILRIQQVVRGDSAAYFCASSPLPGTGSSTVYGYTFGSGTRLTVV.

The gene calls are TRBV5-1 and TRBJ1-1, with TRBD1 matching 7 bases. Per the germline V gene, CDR1 is SGHRS and CDR2 is YFSETQ. The CDR3 is 16 amino acids. V lost 3 bases and J lost 1; bases outside the gene matches: 9. The CDR3 nucleotides are TGCGCCAGCAGCTCCAGGGGGGTCTCGGGGAACACTGAAGCTTTCTTT. Residues: CASSSRGVSGNTEAFF.